A selection of T cell receptor beta chains follows, all from one sample in a study of blood T cell repertoires in COVID-19. Measured with immunoSEQ multiplex PCR; TCRdb has only the in-frame clones, and not every one. Of some 260,000 clones in the sample, around nine tenths were seen once. The sequenced sample consisted of peripheral blood. These TCRs come from a man between 18 and 29 years old with active or convalescent COVID-19. CDR3s include the opening cysteine and the closing phenylalanine or tryptophan. Each record gives: CDR3 protein, CDR3 DNA, J gene, D gene, clone size, V gene. The D gene is left open where the match is weak. Size tells how often a clone was seen (once, few, many) or the class of an expanded clone, and some rows leave it out.

CDR3aa: CASSYTEAGGSQETQYF; CDR3nt: TGTGCCAGCAGCTACACAGAAGCGGGGGGAAGCCAAGAGACCCAGTACTTC; j_gene: TRBJ2-5; d_gene: TRBD2; abundance: .; v_gene: TRBV7-2
CDR3aa: CASTGAGGAEGYTF; CDR3nt: TGTGCCAGCACTGGGGCAGGGGGCGCAGAGGGCTACACCTTC; j_gene: TRBJ1-2; d_gene: TRBD1; abundance: once; v_gene: TRBV7-2
CDR3aa: CASSYTGTGGEGYTF; CDR3nt: TGTGCCAGCAGTTACACCGGGACAGGGGGCGAGGGCTACACCTTC; j_gene: TRBJ1-2; d_gene: TRBD1; abundance: .; v_gene: TRBV28
CDR3aa: CASSLQGYGELFF; CDR3nt: TGTGCCAGCAGCTTACAGGGATACGGGGAGCTGTTTTTT; j_gene: TRBJ2-2; d_gene: .; abundance: .; v_gene: TRBV7-2
CDR3aa: CAIRTLPTRQAYF; CDR3nt: TGTGCCATCAGGACTCTTCCCACGAGACAGGCTTATTTT; j_gene: TRBJ1-3; d_gene: .; abundance: .; v_gene: TRBV10-3
CDR3aa: CASSLLGGSKADTQYF; CDR3nt: TGTGCCAGCAGTTTATTAGGCGGGAGTAAGGCAGATACGCAGTATTTT; j_gene: TRBJ2-3; d_gene: TRBD2; abundance: .; v_gene: TRBV28
CDR3aa: CATSRDRGRLGQETQYF; CDR3nt: TGTGCCACCAGCAGGGACAGGGGGCGGCTGGGTCAAGAGACCCAGTACTTC; j_gene: TRBJ2-5; d_gene: TRBD1; abundance: .; v_gene: TRBV15
CDR3aa: CASSYSLAGVYEQYF; CDR3nt: TGTGCCAGCAGTTACAGTTTAGCGGGAGTCTACGAGCAGTACTTC; j_gene: TRBJ2-7; d_gene: TRBD2; abundance: .; v_gene: TRBV6-5
CDR3aa: CASSVVGQGGGYTF; CDR3nt: TGTGCCAGCAGCGTAGTAGGACAGGGAGGCGGCTACACCTTC; j_gene: TRBJ1-2; d_gene: TRBD1; abundance: .; v_gene: TRBV9
CDR3aa: CASSLDRGNQPQHF; CDR3nt: TGTGCCAGCAGCTTGGACAGGGGAAATCAGCCCCAGCATTTT; j_gene: TRBJ1-5; d_gene: TRBD1; abundance: .; v_gene: TRBV7-9
CDR3aa: CASSPAPRDYRTGELFF; CDR3nt: TGTGCCAGCTCACCAGCCCCCAGGGACTACCGCACCGGGGAGCTGTTTTTT; j_gene: TRBJ2-2; d_gene: TRBD2; abundance: .; v_gene: TRBV18
CDR3aa: CASSLNRGYTF; CDR3nt: TGTGCCAGCAGTTTAAATAGAGGCTACACCTTC; j_gene: TRBJ1-2; d_gene: .; abundance: .; v_gene: TRBV28
CDR3aa: CASSLTGAGNTIYF; CDR3nt: TGTGCCAGCAGCTTGACAGGGGCGGGAAACACCATATATTTT; j_gene: TRBJ1-3; d_gene: TRBD1; abundance: .; v_gene: TRBV7-2
CDR3aa: CASSPVGGHHEAFF; CDR3nt: TGTGCCAGCAGCCCAGTTGGGGGACACCACGAAGCTTTCTTT; j_gene: TRBJ1-1; d_gene: .; abundance: .; v_gene: TRBV3-1/TRBV3-2
CDR3aa: CASSPGLTSDTQYF; CDR3nt: TGTGCCAGCTCACCAGGACTAACTTCAGATACGCAGTATTTT; j_gene: TRBJ2-3; d_gene: .; abundance: .; v_gene: TRBV18